The clone carrying this T cell receptor beta chain has more than one count but fewer than ten. The record originates from a study of blood T cell repertoires in COVID-19. Germline V gene sequence: CDR1 SGHDN, CDR2 FVKESK. J gave up 2 bases and V 5 bases, and 4 bases lay outside the gene matches. The CDR3 has 14 amino acids. Here immunoSEQ multiplex PCR was the method, and the copy in TCRdb shows in-frame clones only, minus some. This sample has hundreds of thousands of clones, with about 88% found just once. Each exposed participant met a COVID-19 case in the 2 weeks preceding study entry. The clonotype was recovered from a woman aged 25 to 39 who had been exposed to COVID-19. The chain recombines TRBV14 with TRBJ2-7; 9 bases are a match to TRBD1. Material: PBMCs or T cells enriched from blood (not recorded which). As DNA, the CDR3 is TGTGCCAGCAGCAAATGGACAGGGGCCTACGAGCAGTACTTC. Translation: CASSKWTGAYEQYF.